This T cell receptor beta chain was profiled in a study of human T cells and chemical hapten exposure. As for time point: pre-sensitization, week 0. Treatment described: therapeutic diphenylcyclopropenone sensitization with weekly scalp DPC. Unique molecular identifiers were linked by the library to individual cDNA molecules. TCRdb redid the calling of the RACE reads with MiXCR, one entry per CDR3 protein. In the table there are about 120,000 distinct CDR3 sequences, less than 15% of which are singletons. Points from the study as a whole: Unchanged with DPC sensitization were TCRs above 1 in 1000 frequency.

A note on this clonotype: Antigen unknown.

Sequencing was performed on whole blood, taken in connection with sensitization to the hapten diphenylcyclopropenone (DPC). The origin of this receptor is a woman under 30 with alopecia areata. Some clones in this sample may be carry-over from other donors' samples.

The CDR3 DNA reads as TGTGCCACTGGCGGACAGAACTATGGCTACACCTTC. Amino acid sequence: CATGGQNYGYTF. The chain joins TRBV28 to TRBJ1-2; possible D gene TRBD1, 6 bases. V was shortened by 10 bases and J by 2 bases, with 11 bases between the two germline ends. Per the germline V gene, CDR1 is MDHEN and CDR2 is SYDVKM. The CDR3 totals 12 residues.